Included here is one T cell receptor beta chain sequence, with context. With the 5' RACE reads reprocessed, TCRdb shows one record per CDR3 protein and no DNA. Its clone listing holds 350,000 to 400,000 distinct CDR3 sequences. The sample belongs to a study of T cells expressing NK-cell markers. The overall study: The eight sequenced donors comprised seven who were HCMV-seropositive and one who was seronegative.

The CDR3 sequence is 13 residues long. The germline V gene has CDR1 MNHNY and CDR2 SVGAGI (reference sequence). The V and J genes are TRBV6-6 and TRBJ1-5. The sequence derives from a woman aged 50 to 60 in good health. Sequenced material: blood T cells: a sorted CD56 or NKG2C T cell subset, CD4+ or CD8+ T cells, or bulk PBMC T cells (not recorded which). CDR3 residues: CASSYGVVQPQHF.